This TCR beta chain was recorded in a study of cytomegalovirus exposure and HLA in healthy donors (TCRdb year 2017). About the investigation overall: An earlier analysis of roughly 610 of the donors reported under 300 Gb of sequence data and 95 million to 120 million unique TCR beta sequences obtained from roughly 180 million T cells. The study aimed to test whether cataloging public T cell receptors could reveal signatures of past pathogen exposure. Typing coverage varied by locus: roughly 629-630 donors for A, B, C, DRB1 and DQB1; approximately 500 for DQA1; nearly 610 for DPA1; 450 to 480 for DPB1. The later analysis used no new phenotypic data to find candidate immune exposures, relying instead on TCR beta sequences and their occurrence across donors. To study patterns of TCR occurrence, a later analysis re-analyzed previously published TCR beta repertoires from hundreds of donors and added high-resolution HLA genotyping. A later genetic analysis used genome-wide SNP genotypes for about three fifths of the 666 donors, treating that subset as a discovery cohort. Along with the roughly 670-subject first cohort, a separate validation cohort of over a hundred different subjects was used. HLA typing covered class I and class II loci at four-digit resolution. Of the 300 to 500 genotyped donors, 65% to 90% were placed in the genetic ancestry cluster associated with self-reported Caucasian donors. An early release that covered about 600 HLA-typed donors contained about 290 gigabases of sequencing data and tens of millions of unique TCR sequences. Using immunosequencing, the study profiled T cell repertoires from around 670 subjects and related those repertoires to cytomegalovirus serostatus. Every discovery cohort repertoire had been produced on one sequencing platform. To decide whether each TCR beta V gene segment behaved as functional or pseudogenic, an earlier analysis of fewer than 750 of the donors relied on high-throughput TCR beta sequencing. To predict cytomegalovirus infection status, the study brought together high-throughput TCR immunosequencing, statistical association of individual TCRs with disease status, and machine learning. Donor age, sex, ethnicity and CMV serostatus were compiled together with the repertoire data. A handful of DR-DQ haplotypes were handled as single units for association and clustering because linkage in the cohort was strong. Across some 400 genotyped donors of the cohort, an average of approximately 220,000 unique TCR beta nucleotide sequences per donor were sequenced, and roughly a sixth of those sequences were non-productive.

The library was prepared using the immunoSEQ multiplex PCR assay. A mixture of 60 forward primers for TCR Vbeta segments and 13 reverse primers for TCR Jbeta segments was used in the multiplex PCR. A multiplex PCR assay on genomic DNA amplified the CDR3 region of rearranged TCR beta genes. On the Illumina HiSeq System, the amplified TCR beta libraries were sequenced as 87-base-pair reads. In the source study's methods: A later analysis counted about 80 million unique TCR beta chains across the roughly 700 repertoires, and roughly 11 million of these chains were shared by at least two donors. Raw reads were error-corrected and collapsed into unique sequences by a nearest-neighbor algorithm in which closely related sequences were merged to remove PCR and sequencing errors. V, D and J gene segments were assigned by aligning CDR3 sequences to IMGT reference sequences. For a sequence to be retained, a match of at least six nucleotides to both a V gene segment and a J gene segment was required. Rearrangements were classified as productive when the CDR3 lacked stop codons and remained in frame with V and J, and all other rearrangements were classified as non-productive. Following IMGT convention, CDR3 was defined as the stretch from the second conserved V-encoded cysteine to the conserved J-encoded phenylalanine. The earlier analysis of 587 of the donors excluded sequences that lacked an unambiguous match to a single V gene segment. An earlier analysis of approximately 590 of the donors called V segments functional above 56.7% productive rearrangements and segregating when the between-donor standard deviation exceeded 5%. A statistical classification framework was developed to diagnose cytomegalovirus status using the catalog of TCR beta chain sequences. V and J gene assignment, in a later analysis, came from comparing TCR nucleotide sequences with IMGT/GENE-DB human TR gene sequences. In a later analysis, CDR3 sequences and most-parsimonious VDJ recombination scenarios were assigned using the TCRdist pipeline. In a later analysis, each TCR beta chain was defined by its CDR3 amino acid sequence together with its V-gene family, and reads without a unique V-gene family were excluded. In a later analysis, 450 to 600 highly shared, low-generation-probability nucleotide sequences were removed to address suspected cross-contamination and a sequencing artifact. For each public chain, a later analysis derived a clonal expansion index from normalized ranks of inferred template counts within each repertoire. Generation probabilities in a later analysis came from a VDJ recombination model fitted to out-of-frame rearrangements, and those results were checked against IGoR. In a later analysis, TCR-TCR, TCR-HLA and TCR-CMV co-occurrence was scored with hypergeometric tests, and a repertoire-size bias correction was applied to TCR pairs. To estimate false discovery rates, a later analysis permuted the HLA or CMV assignments 20 times. In a later analysis, co-occurring TCRs were grouped using DBSCAN, with TCRdist sequence similarity added in when clustering inside HLA-allele-positive subsets. For co-occurrence clustering, repertoires with fewer than 30,000 or more than 120,000 public chains were excluded, along with roughly five repertoires with anomalous nucleotide sharing. Drawn from immuneACCESS, this table holds only the in-frame rearrangements with V and J called that TCRdb kept. Clones are partly lost; checked studies trace under half to an unresolved V gene and leave the rest unexplained. V and J calls and clone size are those listed in that table; D and trimming were worked out from the DNA. Across this sample there are about 140,000 clones, with about 66% seen only once. Approximately 1.7% of the sample rests with the top ten.

Beyond this particular receptor, the publication reports: Some IMGT-functional V segments, including TRBV6-2 and TRBV6-3, could not be told apart with the 87-base-pair reads, so those segments were excluded. Presence/absence analyses assumed roughly uniform sequencing depth across donors, an assumption that may not hold. For the cohort, immune exposure information was limited to CMV serostatus. In a later analysis, the rate of TCR association differed among HLA loci, with DRB1 alleles having the most associated TCRs and HLA-C alleles having the fewest. The earlier analysis of a few hundred of the donors excluded approximately 15 rarely observed V segments, including chromosome 9 orphons, because counts were too low. Linkage disequilibrium might explain the correlated functional status among segregating V segments, but an unknown experimental factor could not be ruled out. A later analysis reported that several top co-occurrence clusters appeared linked to parvovirus B19, influenza, CMV and Epstein-Barr virus. The authors suggested that the approach could potentially be generalized to other disease states and immunological phenotypes. HLA typing was unavailable for some donors at each locus, so association tests used only the typed subset. Broadly in line with IMGT annotations, most TCR beta V segments showed up in productive rearrangements about 87% or about 30% of the time in an earlier analysis of approximately 600 of the donors. In vitro tests confirmed that three of the cytomegalovirus-associated TCR beta chains recognize cytomegalovirus antigens. In a later analysis, around 15,000 TCR beta sequences were associated with specific HLA alleles at a false discovery rate of 0.05. Compared with the roughly 710-donor mean, donors in an Asian-associated ancestry cluster had fewer N-insertions in productive TCRs, according to a later genetic analysis. An association between a missense DCLRE1C variant and V-gene and J-gene trimming of TCR beta chains was found in a later genetic analysis and replicated in an independent cohort. The classifier was reported to diagnose cytomegalovirus status with high specificity and sensitivity in both the original and validation cohorts. In a later analysis, HLA-associated TCR beta chains showed more clonal expansion and lower generation probabilities than non-associated chains that were equally common. The study listed 150 to 200 TCR beta chains as associated with cytomegalovirus. A group of highly shared sequence variants was considered likely to be a technical artifact of the sequencing pipeline. Only TCR beta chains were sequenced in this cohort, and the absence of alpha or paired-chain data limited detectable features. When HLA alleles, especially DR and DQ, strongly co-occurred, attributing TCR associations to individual alleles was difficult. Most TCR sequences were observed very rarely across donors, whereas some public TCRs were present in many individuals. According to a later analysis, most CMV-associated TCR beta chains appeared to be HLA-restricted, and the HLA associations seemed to be driven largely by CMV exposure. A further reported finding was that TCR beta sequences accurately predicted the HLA-A and HLA-B alleles for most subjects in the first cohort.

Remarks on this clone: Its antigen is still unknown. The sample holds no much larger clone one base away, and base qualities are not on file.

Trimming costs V 1 base and J 0 bases, and their ends lie 10 bases apart. Spanning cysteine to phenylalanine, the CDR3 consists of 16 amino acids. Kept here is only the CDR3 DNA, which spans 48 bases and is read in frame from base 1. Based on the germline V gene, the CDR1 and CDR2 sequences are MRHNA and SNTAGT. The cohort was made up of hundreds of healthy bone marrow donors. At the time of sampling, all cohort members were nominally healthy, though unrecorded immune exposures were likely present. The donor was CMV seronegative and was included in the group of 352 seronegative cohort members. A peripheral blood sample was collected from each donor, and TCR beta sequencing was performed on peripheral blood mononuclear cells. The Qiagen DNeasy Blood Extraction Kit was used to extract genomic DNA from the blood cell samples.

The TCR was taken from a male donor in good health and CMV-seronegative. Sequenced input: PBMCs. The chain couples TRBV6-4 to TRBJ1-5; perhaps TRBD1 is the D gene, with 6 bases matching. Here is the DNA: TGTGCCAGCAGTGACTTGGACAGATATAGCAATCAGCCCCAGCATTTT. Its translation reads: CASSDLDRYSNQPQHF.